Reported below is one TCR beta chain. The antigen remains undetermined. Gene labels here are mouse ones. The read falls 4 residues short of the CDR3 end, and the missing part is taken from the germline J gene. Cutaneous lymph node cells were pooled, and they were sorted using CD4, CD8alpha, NKG2D, NKG2ACE and other markers. This specimen comes from a study of CD8+ T cells in alopecia areata. Study as a whole: The authors grafted skin from approximately 6-12-month-old C3H/HeJ donors with spontaneous alopecia onto roughly 6-11-week-old female C3H/HeJ mice.

J lost 5 bases, V lost 5 bases, and 3 bases had no gene match. CDR3 length: 13 residues. Germline V CDR1 and CDR2: FNHDT, SITEND (reference sequence). cDNA serving as the sequencing template came from extracted, reverse transcribed RNA. The table came from immunoSEQ multiplex PCR; TCRdb's copy has only in-frame clones and leaves some out. The sample contains 250,000 or so clones, none of them singletons. Findings and caveats of the study: Normal scalp had lower clonality than lesional scalp, with alopecia totalis/universalis lesions showing this most strongly. With patients, TCR sharing proved less clear than in mice, a difference possibly related to HLA. Sequenced scalp T cells also include alphabeta T cells resident in normal skin.

The clonotype was recovered from a C3H/HeJ mouse with alopecia areata. MHC haplotype of the strain: H2-k. The sample comprised CD4+ T cells sorted from a lymph node. The J gene is TRBJ2-1, the V gene TRBV19, with TRBD1 matching over 8 bases. CDR3 loop: CASSLRGHAEQFF. The covered CDR3 bases are TGTGCCAGCAGCCTCAGGGGGCATGCT.